This T cell receptor (beta chain) was captured in a study of blood T cell repertoires in COVID-19. Overall study context: Italy, Spain and the United States were the sources of the convalescent and acute COVID-19 samples. T cells, B-cell-depleted T cells, or PBMCs supplied cDNA or gDNA.

Original data processing: Amplifying reference gene primers gave estimates of nucleated cell counts. This table comes from immunoSEQ multiplex PCR, and its TCRdb copy is limited to in-frame clones, with some not included. Clonal size and the V and J genes are those of that table, whereas D and trimming came from the DNA. The table lists 25,000 to 30,000 clones, about two thirds of them singletons. Trimming took 6 bases from V and 6 from J; bases not matched to a gene: 23. This CDR3 has 19 amino acids. Per the germline V gene, CDR1 is MNHNY and CDR2 is SVGAGI (reference sequence). The TCR was taken from a boy aged 2 to 9 with active or convalescent COVID-19. V usage is TRBV6-6 and J usage is TRBJ2-1; 7 bases align to TRBD2. The sequenced material came from peripheral blood. The DNA of the CDR3 is TGTGCCAGCAGCTGGACTATCCCCGGGGGGTGGCGTGTGGGCAATGAGCAGTTCTTC. It yields the protein CASSWTIPGGWRVGNEQFF.